The text below deals with one TCR beta chain. Its antigen is still unknown. The data belong to a study of T-cell memory formation after mild COVID-19. Study findings and constraints: What remained unconfirmed was the SARS-CoV-2 specificity of second-wave clones peaking on day 37. Day 15 to 85 contracting clones showed balanced CD4/CD8; later expanders leaned CD4+. Of the contracting clones, CD4+ ones lay mainly in CM and EM, and CD8+ ones in EMRA.

MiXCR, run by TCRdb on the 5' RACE reads, gives a single entry per CDR3 protein. The profile shows about 280,000 distinct CDR3 sequences, under 8.5% of them singletons. Trimming removed 3 bases at V and 4 bases at J, with 15 bases between. This CDR3 has 16 amino acids. This chain connects TRBV12-3 or TRBV12-4 to TRBJ2-2, with D perhaps assigned TRBD1 or TRBD2 (5 bases each). This TCR derives from a man between 18 and 29 years old who had mild COVID-19 (a few samples of this study predate the infection). Cell type and time point are not known. The sample was PBMCs or a T cell subset sorted from them (not recorded which). The CDR3 here is CASSLWDVKITGELFF. The CDR3 DNA reads as TGTGCCAGCAGTTTGTGGGACGTGAAAATCACCGGGGAGCTGTTTTTT.